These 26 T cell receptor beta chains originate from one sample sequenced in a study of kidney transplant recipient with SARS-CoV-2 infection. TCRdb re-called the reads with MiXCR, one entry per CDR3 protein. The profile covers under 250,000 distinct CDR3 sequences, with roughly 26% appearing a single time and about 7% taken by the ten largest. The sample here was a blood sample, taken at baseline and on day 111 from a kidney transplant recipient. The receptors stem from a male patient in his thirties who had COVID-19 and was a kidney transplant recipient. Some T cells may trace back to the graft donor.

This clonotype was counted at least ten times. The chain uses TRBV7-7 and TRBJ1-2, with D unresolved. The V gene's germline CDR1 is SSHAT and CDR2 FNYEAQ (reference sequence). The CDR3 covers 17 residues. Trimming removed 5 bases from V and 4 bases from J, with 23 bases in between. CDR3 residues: CASSAKYKCRKTYGYTF. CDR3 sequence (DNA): TGTGCCAGCAGCGCCAAGTATAAGTGCCGAAAGACCTATGGCTACACCTTC.

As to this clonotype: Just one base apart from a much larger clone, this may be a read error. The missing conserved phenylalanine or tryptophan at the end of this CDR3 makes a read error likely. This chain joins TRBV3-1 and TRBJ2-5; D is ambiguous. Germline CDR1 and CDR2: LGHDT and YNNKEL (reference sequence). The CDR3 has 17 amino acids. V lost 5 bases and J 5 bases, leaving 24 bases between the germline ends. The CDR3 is CASSSDLPISFSETQYL. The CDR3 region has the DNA TGTGCCAGCAGCTCTGATCTTCCCATTTCTTTCTCTGAGACCCAGTACCTC.

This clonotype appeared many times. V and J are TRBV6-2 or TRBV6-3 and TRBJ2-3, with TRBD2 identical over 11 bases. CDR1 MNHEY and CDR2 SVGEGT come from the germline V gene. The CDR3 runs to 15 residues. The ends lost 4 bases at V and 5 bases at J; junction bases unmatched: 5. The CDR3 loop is CASSSLAGDGDTQYF. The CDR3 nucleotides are TGTGCCAGCAGTTCACTAGCGGGGGATGGAGATACGCAGTATTTT.

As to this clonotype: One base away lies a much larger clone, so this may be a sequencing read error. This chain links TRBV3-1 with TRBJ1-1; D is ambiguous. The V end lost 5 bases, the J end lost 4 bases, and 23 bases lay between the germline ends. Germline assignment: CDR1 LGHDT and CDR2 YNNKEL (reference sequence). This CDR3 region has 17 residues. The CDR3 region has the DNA TGTGCCAGCAGCGTCAAACCTCCCACTTCAATTCGCACTGAAGCTTTCTTT. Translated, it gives CASSVKPPTSIRTEAFF.

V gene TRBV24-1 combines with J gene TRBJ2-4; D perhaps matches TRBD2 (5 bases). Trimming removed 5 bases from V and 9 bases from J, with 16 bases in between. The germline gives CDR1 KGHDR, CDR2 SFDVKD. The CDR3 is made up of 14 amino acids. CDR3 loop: CATSAAGGRSIQYF. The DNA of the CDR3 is TGTGCCACCAGTGCCGCGGGCGGCCGTAGCATTCAGTACTTC.

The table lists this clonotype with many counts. Written as DNA, the CDR3 is TGTGCCAGCAGTTTTAATGCCAGCTTCCGAAAGACCTATGGCTACACCTTC. This encodes CASSFNASFRKTYGYTF. The chain combines TRBV12-3 or TRBV12-4 with TRBJ1-2; D is undetermined. The CDR3 spans 17 residues. V was shortened by 3 bases and J by 4 bases, with 21 bases between the two germline ends.

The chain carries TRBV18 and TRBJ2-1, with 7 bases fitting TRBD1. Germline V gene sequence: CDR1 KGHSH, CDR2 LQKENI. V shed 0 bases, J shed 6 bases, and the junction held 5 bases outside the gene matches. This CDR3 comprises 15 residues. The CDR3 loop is CASSPPDRLGNEQFF. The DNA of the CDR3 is TGTGCCAGCTCACCACCGGACAGGCTGGGCAATGAGCAGTTCTTC.

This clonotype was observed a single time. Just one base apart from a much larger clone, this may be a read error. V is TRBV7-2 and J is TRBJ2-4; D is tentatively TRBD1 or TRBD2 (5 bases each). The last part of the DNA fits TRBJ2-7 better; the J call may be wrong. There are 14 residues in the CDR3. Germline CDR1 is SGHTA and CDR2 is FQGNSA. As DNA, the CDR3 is TGTGCCAGCAGCTTCGGGGACCCAGCCTACGAGCAGTACTTC. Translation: CASSFGDPAYEQYF.

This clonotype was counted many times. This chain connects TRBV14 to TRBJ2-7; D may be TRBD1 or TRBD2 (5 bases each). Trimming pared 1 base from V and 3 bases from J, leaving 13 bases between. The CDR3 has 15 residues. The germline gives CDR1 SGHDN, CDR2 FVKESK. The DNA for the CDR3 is TGTGCCAGCAGCCAAGTGGGGACCACGGACTACGAGCAGTACTTC. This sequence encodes CASSQVGTTDYEQYF.

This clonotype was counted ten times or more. The CDR3 here is CASSNWRKCRKTYGYTF. CDR3 DNA: TGTGCCAGCAGCAATTGGCGTAAGTGCCGAAAGACCTATGGCTACACCTTC. This chain connects TRBV7-7 to TRBJ1-2; D is unclear. The V end lost 5 bases, the J end lost 4 bases, and 23 bases lay between the germline ends. CDR1 is SSHAT, CDR2 FNYEAQ, per germline (reference sequence). The CDR3 extends over 17 amino acids.

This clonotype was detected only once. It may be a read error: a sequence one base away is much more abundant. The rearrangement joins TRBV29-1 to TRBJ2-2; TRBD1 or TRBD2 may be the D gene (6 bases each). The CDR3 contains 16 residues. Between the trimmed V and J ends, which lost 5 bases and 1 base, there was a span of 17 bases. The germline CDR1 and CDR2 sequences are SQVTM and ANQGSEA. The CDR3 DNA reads TGCAGCGTTAAAGGGGGGATGGGCCTGAACACCGGGGAGCTGTTTTTT. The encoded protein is CSVKGGMGLNTGELFF.

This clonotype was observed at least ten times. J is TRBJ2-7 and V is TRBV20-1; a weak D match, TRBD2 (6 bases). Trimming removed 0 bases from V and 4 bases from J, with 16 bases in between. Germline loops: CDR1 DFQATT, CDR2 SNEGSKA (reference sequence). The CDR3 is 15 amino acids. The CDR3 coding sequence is TGCAGTGCTAGAGATTATAGGCGGGAAGGATACGAGCAGTACTTC. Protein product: CSARDYRREGYEQYF.

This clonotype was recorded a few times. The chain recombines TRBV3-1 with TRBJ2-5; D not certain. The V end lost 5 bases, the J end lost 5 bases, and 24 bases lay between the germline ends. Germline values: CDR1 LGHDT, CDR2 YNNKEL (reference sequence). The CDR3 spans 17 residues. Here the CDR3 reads CASSLFRPISFSETQYF. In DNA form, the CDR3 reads TGTGCCAGCAGCTTATTTCGTCCCATTTCTTTCTCTGAGACCCAGTACTTC.

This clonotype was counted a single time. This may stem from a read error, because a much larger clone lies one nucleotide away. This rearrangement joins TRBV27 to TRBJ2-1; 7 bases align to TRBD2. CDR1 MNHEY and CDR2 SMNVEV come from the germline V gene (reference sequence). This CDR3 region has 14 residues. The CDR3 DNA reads TGTGCCAGCAGTTTCGGGGGAGGGTACAGTGAGCAGTTCTTC. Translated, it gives CASSFGGGYSEQFF.

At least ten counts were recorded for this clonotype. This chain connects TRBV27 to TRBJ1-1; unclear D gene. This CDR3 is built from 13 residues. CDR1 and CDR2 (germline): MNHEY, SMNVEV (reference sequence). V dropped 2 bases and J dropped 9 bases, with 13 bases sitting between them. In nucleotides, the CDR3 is TGTGCCAGCAGTTTAATTGAGGGAGAGAAAGCTTTCTTT. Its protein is CASSLIEGEKAFF.

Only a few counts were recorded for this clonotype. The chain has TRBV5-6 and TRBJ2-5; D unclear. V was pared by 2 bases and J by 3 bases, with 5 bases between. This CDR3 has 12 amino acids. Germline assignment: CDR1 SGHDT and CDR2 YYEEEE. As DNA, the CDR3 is TGTGCCAGCAGCTTTGGCGAAGAGACCCAGTACTTC. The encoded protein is CASSFGEETQYF.

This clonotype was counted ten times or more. The chain's CDR3 is CASSSDVPGKTYGYTF. CDR3 in DNA: TGTGCCAGCTCTTCTGACGTACCAGGAAAGACCTATGGCTACACCTTC. This chain joins TRBV5-4 and TRBJ1-2; no clear D. Germline CDR1 and CDR2: SGHNT and YYREEE (reference sequence). Deletions cut 7 bases from V and 4 bases from J, with 23 bases between. The CDR3 consists of 16 residues.

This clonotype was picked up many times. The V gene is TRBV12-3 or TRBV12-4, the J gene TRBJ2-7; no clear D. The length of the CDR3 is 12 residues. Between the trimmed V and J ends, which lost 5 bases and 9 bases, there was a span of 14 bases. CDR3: CASSPSGSGQYF. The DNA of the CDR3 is TGTGCCAGCAGTCCATCGGGTTCCGGGCAGTACTTC.

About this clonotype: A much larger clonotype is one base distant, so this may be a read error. The chain's CDR3 is CASSSGPPSGETQYF. The CDR3 DNA reads TGTGCCAGCAGTTCCGGGCCCCCCTCCGGGGAGACCCAGTACTTC. The chain combines TRBV28 with TRBJ2-5; D remains unclear. CDR3 size: 15 residues. V shed 4 bases and J shed 5 bases, with 17 bases lying between them. Germline CDR1 reads MDHEN; CDR2 reads SYDVKM.

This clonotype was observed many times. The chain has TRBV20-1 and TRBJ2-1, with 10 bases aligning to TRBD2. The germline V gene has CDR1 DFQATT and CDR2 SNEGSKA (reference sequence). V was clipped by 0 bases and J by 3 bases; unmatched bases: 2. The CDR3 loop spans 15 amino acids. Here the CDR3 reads CSARDLAGDYNEQFF. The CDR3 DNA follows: TGCAGTGCTAGAGATCTAGCGGGGGACTACAATGAGCAGTTCTTC.

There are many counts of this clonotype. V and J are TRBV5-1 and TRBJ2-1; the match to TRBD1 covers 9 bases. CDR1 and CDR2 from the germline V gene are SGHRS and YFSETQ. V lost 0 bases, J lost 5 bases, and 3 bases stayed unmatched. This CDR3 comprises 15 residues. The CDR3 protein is CASSLEQGAHNEQFF. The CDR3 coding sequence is TGCGCCAGCAGCTTGGAACAGGGGGCGCACAATGAGCAGTTCTTC.

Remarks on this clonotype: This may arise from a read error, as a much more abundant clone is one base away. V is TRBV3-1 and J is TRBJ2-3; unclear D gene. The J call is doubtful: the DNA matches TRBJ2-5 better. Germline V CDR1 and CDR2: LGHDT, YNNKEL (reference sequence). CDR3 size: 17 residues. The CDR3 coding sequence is TGTGCCGGCAGCCGGAACCGTCCCATTTCTTTCTCTGAGACCCAGTACTTC. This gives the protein CAGSRNRPISFSETQYF.

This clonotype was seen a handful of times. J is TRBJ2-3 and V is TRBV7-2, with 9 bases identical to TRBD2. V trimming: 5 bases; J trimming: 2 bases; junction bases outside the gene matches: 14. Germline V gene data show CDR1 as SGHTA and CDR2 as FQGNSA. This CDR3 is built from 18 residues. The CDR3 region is CASSASGGRAGDTDTQYF. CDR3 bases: TGTGCCAGCAGCGCGTCGGGCGGGAGGGCTGGGGACACAGATACGCAGTATTTT.

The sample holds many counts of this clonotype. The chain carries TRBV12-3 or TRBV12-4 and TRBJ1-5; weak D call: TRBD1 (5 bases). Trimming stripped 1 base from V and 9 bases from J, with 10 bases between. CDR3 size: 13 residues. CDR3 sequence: CASSLGGDRPQHF. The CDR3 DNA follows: TGTGCCAGCAGTTTAGGGGGGGATCGGCCCCAGCATTTT.

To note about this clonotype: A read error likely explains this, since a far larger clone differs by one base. CDR3 DNA: TGTGCCAGAAGTCTAAGAGAAGGTGGGAGAAAGACCTATGGCTACACCTTC. It is translated as CARSLREGGRKTYGYTF. V and J are TRBV6-1 and TRBJ1-2; D call uncertain. Trimming pared 9 bases from V and 4 bases from J, leaving 27 bases between. Germline values: CDR1 MNHNS, CDR2 SASEGT. CDR3 length: 17 amino acids.

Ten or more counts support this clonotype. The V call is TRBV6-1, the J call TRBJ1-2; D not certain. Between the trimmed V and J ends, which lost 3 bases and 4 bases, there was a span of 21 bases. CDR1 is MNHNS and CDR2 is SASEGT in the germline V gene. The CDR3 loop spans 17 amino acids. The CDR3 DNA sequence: TGTGCCAGCAGTGAGAGCGGCTCTATGCGAAAGACCTATGGCTACACCTTC. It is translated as CASSESGSMRKTYGYTF.